The sequence of this T cell receptor beta chain was determined in a study of cytomegalovirus exposure and HLA in healthy donors. Study-wide results and limits: The classifier, whose performance was assessed in both the original and validation cohorts, reportedly diagnosed cytomegalovirus status with high specificity and sensitivity.

PCR primers comprised 60 Vbeta and 13 Jbeta primers. Sequenced by immunoSEQ multiplex PCR; TCRdb stores in-frame clones only, minus some. The sample has around 150,000 clones, roughly four fifths seen once. V lost 5 bases to trimming and J lost 3 bases, with 14 bases between them. Germline lookup yields CDR1 SGHTA and CDR2 FQGNSA. The CDR3 covers 15 residues. Samples came from healthy bone marrow donors. There are a few counts of this clone. What it binds is unknown. This sequence joins TRBV7-2 and TRBJ2-1; possible D gene TRBD2, 6 bases. Sequenced sample: PBMCs. The receptor was isolated from a woman between 50 and 59 years old in good health and CMV-seropositive. In DNA, the CDR3 is TGTGCCAGCAGCCCCGGGAGCTGGCACTACAATGAGCAGTTCTTC. Protein product: CASSPGSWHYNEQFF.